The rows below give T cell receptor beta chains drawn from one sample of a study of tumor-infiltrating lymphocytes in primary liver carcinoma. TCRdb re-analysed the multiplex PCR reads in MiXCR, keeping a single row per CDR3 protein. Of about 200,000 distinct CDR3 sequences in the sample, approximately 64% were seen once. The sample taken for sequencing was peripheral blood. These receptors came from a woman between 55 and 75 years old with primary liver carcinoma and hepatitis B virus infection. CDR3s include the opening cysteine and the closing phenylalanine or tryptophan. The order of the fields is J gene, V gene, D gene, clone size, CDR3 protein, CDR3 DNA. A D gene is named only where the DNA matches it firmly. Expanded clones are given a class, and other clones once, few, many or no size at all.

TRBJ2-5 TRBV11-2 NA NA CASNLWGAETQYF TGTGCCAGCAACTTGTGGGGGGCGGAGACCCAGTACTTC
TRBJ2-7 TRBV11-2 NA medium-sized CASSLEWWQVHEQYF TGTGCCAGCAGCTTAGAATGGTGGCAGGTCCACGAGCAGTACTTC
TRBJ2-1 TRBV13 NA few CASSFNGIHNEQFF TGTGCCAGCAGCTTCAACGGGATCCACAATGAGCAGTTCTTC
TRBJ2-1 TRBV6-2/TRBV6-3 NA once CASNLLRGNYEQFF TGTGCCAGCAACCTCCTCCGGGGGAACTACGAGCAGTTCTTC
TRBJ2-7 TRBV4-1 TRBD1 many CASSHPPGQGNEQYF TGCGCCAGCAGCCACCCTCCGGGACAGGGGAACGAGCAGTACTTC
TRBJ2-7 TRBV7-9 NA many CASSPTGRQMASYEQYF TGTGCCAGCAGCCCCACGGGGCGACAAATGGCCTCCTACGAGCAGTACTTC
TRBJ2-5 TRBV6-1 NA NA CASEEIPMLDTQYF TGTGCCAGCGAAGAGATTCCAATGTTGGATACCCAGTACTTC
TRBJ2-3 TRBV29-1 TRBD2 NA CSVGPIAGGPTDTQYF TGCAGCGTTGGCCCTATAGCGGGAGGTCCCACAGATACGCAGTATTTT
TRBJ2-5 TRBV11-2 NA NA CASNLVPRAPHEIQYF TGTGCCAGCAACTTAGTGCCCCGGGCGCCCCACGAGATCCAGTACTTC
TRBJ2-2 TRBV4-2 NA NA CVSSPLSKRTSTGELFF TGTGTCAGCAGCCCCCTCTCAAAGCGGACGAGCACCGGGGAGCTGTTTTTT
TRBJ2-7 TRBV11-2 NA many CASSQGAGREQYF TGTGCCAGCAGCCAAGGGGCAGGGCGTGAGCAGTACTTC
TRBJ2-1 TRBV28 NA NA CASSSQGFGQFF TGTGCCAGCAGTTCACAAGGGTTCGGGCAGTTCTTC
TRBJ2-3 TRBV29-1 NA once CSGQGGLEADKHYF TGCAGCGGCCAGGGGGGACTAGAGGCAGATAAGCACTATTTT
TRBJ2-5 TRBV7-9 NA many CASSPRFRYETQYF TGTGCCAGCAGCCCCAGGTTTCGGTATGAGACCCAGTACTTC
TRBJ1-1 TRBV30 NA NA CAWIIGLDLNTEAFF TGTGCCTGGATAATAGGGCTCGACTTGAACACTGAAGCTTTCTTT
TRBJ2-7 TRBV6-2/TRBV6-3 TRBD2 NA CATSDGTSGFYEQYF TGTGCCACCAGTGACGGGACTAGCGGGTTCTACGAGCAGTACTTC
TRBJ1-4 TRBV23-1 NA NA CASSQSRKTTNEKLFF TGCGCCAGCAGTCAATCCCGTAAAACAACTAATGAAAAACTGTTTTTT
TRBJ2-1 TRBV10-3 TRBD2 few CAISESRTSGRVGYNEQFF TGTGCCATCAGTGAGTCGAGGACTAGCGGGAGGGTAGGATACAATGAGCAGTTCTTC
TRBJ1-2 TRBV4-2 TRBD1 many CASSPGTGPYGYTF TGTGCCAGCAGCCCTGGGACAGGGCCCTATGGCTACACCTTC
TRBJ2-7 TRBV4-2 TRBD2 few CASSHVRDPRGGGRLSYEQYF TGTGCCAGCAGCCACGTTAGGGACCCTCGGGGGGGCGGGCGCCTCTCCTACGAGCAGTACTTC
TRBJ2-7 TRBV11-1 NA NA CVSSFEPGPGGIYERYF TGTGTCAGCAGCTTTGAGCCCGGACCCGGAGGGATCTACGAGCGGTACTTC
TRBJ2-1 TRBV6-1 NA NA CASMPWVGGEQFF TGTGCCAGCATGCCTTGGGTCGGTGGTGAGCAGTTCTTC
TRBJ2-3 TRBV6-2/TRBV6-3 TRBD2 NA CASNFKAPTSGRWGTDTQYF TGTGCCAGCAACTTCAAGGCCCCGACTAGCGGGAGATGGGGCACAGATACGCAGTATTTT
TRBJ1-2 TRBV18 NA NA CASSPEQYYGYTF TGTGCCAGCTCACCGGAACAGTACTATGGCTACACCTTC
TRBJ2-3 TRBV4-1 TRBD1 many CASRPIGTGTGYTDTQYF TGCGCCAGCAGGCCGATAGGAACCGGGACAGGGTATACAGATACGCAGTATTTT
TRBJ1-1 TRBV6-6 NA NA CASRYPGTVNTEAFF TGTGCCAGCCGTTACCCAGGGACGGTGAACACTGAAGCTTTCTTT
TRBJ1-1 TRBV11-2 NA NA CASRFMGRMNTEVFF TGTGCCAGCAGATTTATGGGCAGAATGAACACTGAAGTTTTCTTT
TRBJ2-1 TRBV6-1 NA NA CACCQGQPGSYNEQFF TGTGCCTGTTGTCAGGGTCAACCCGGCTCCTACAATGAGCAGTTCTTC
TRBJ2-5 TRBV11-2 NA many CASSPTGSKETQYF TGTGCCAGCAGCCCGACCGGGAGCAAAGAGACCCAGTACTTC
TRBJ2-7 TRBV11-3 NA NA CVSSLGTGGSLKQYF TGTGTCAGCAGCTTAGGGACCGGGGGCTCCCTCAAGCAGTACTTC
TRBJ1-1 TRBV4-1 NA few CASSQGGTVSRNTEAFF TGCGCCAGCAGCCAAGGGGGCACAGTTAGTAGGAACACTGAAGCTTTCTTT
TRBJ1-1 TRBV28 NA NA CAAQGDTEAFF TGTGCCGCCCAGGGAGACACTGAAGCTTTCTTT
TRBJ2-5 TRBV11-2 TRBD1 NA CTSILEGQAGGQYF TGTACCAGCATCTTAGAGGGACAGGCCGGCGGCCAGTACTTC
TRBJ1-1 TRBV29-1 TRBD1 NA CSVIGGYAEAFF TGCAGCGTGATAGGGGGCTACGCTGAAGCTTTCTTT
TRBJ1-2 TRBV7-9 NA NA CASSGRRGSGYGHTF TGTGCCAGCAGCGGTCGCAGGGGTAGTGGCTATGGCCACACCTTC
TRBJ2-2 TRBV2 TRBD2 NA CASSVTRGRASSTGELFF TGTGCCAGCAGTGTTACTCGCGGGAGGGCTTCCAGCACCGGGGAGCTGTTTTTT
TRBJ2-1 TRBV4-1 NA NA CASSQDSPGYLEQFF TGCGCCAGCAGCCAGGATTCGCCAGGGTACCTTGAGCAGTTCTTC
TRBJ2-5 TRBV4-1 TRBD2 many CASSRSGEGWETQYF TGCGCCAGCAGCCGTTCCGGGGAGGGCTGGGAGACCCAGTACTTC
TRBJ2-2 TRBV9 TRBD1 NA CASSVGQGALSGELFF TGTGCCAGCAGCGTAGGACAGGGGGCGCTGAGCGGGGAGCTGTTTTTT
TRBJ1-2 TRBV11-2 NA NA CASSLEDALYGYTF TGTGCCAGCAGCCTAGAAGACGCACTCTATGGCTACACCTTC
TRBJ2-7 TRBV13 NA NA CANSIGSAGEQYF TGTGCCAACAGCATCGGGTCGGCCGGCGAGCAGTACTTC
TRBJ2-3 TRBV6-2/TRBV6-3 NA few CTSSLSIYTQYF TGTACCAGCAGTTTATCAATATATACACAGTATTTT
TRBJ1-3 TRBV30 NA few CAWRRVPGNTIYF TGTGCCTGGAGAAGGGTACCTGGAAACACCATATATTTT
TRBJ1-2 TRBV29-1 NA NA CSIADYGYTF TGCAGTATCGCCGACTATGGCTACACCTTC
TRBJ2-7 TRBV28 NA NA CASGFGRGNPYEQYF TGTGCCAGCGGTTTTGGCAGGGGTAACCCCTACGAGCAGTACTTC